This entry concerns a single T cell receptor (beta chain). Adult Caucasians living in Nashville, Tennessee made up all of the donors. Assay execution proceeded at the deep level. Unsorted PBMC contributed 250 to 300 ng DNA, tens of thousands of T cell genomes, to each replicate PCR. Assay: immunoSEQ multiplex PCR; the TCRdb copy retains only in-frame clones and omits some. The sample consists of hundreds of thousands of clones, 70% to 80% of them appearing once. Germline V gives CDR1 SGHDT, CDR2 YYEEEE. CDR3 length: 13 amino acids. V lost 4 bases and J lost 0, with 5 bases in between. These data belong to a study of shared clonotypes between healthy human individuals.

This clonotype was sampled from a woman between 40 and 55 years old in good health. Some clones in this sample may be carry-over from other donors' samples. Sequencing was performed on PBMCs. The chain employs TRBV5-6 and TRBJ2-1; D gene ambiguous. The CDR3 DNA follows: TGTGCCAGCAGCAAGAGCTCCTACAATGAGCAGTTCTTC. This gives the protein CASSKSSYNEQFF.